This passage covers 3 T cell receptor beta chains from one sample sequenced in a study of T cell changes during pregnancy in multiple sclerosis. The protocol was immunoSEQ multiplex PCR, while the TCRdb copy is restricted to in-frame clones and leaves out a portion. This table holds around 40,000 clones, roughly 94% found once. Sequenced here: CD4+ T cells from peripheral blood mononuclear cells, sampled in the third trimester of pregnancy. All receptors come from a female donor with multiple sclerosis, enrolled in a pregnancy study.

This clone was detected once. This chain uses TRBV14 with TRBJ2-5, with TRBD1 identical over 9 bases. This CDR3 region has 13 residues. Germline values: CDR1 SGHDN, CDR2 FVKESK. V lost 5 bases and J lost 5; bases outside the gene matches: 3. The CDR3 loop is CASSDRGLETQYF. Written as DNA, the CDR3 is TGTGCCAGCAGCGACAGGGGGTTGGAGACCCAGTACTTC.

CDR3 region: CASTLKLVGLAGRRGETQYF. The CDR3 region has the DNA TGTGCCAGCACCCTGAAATTAGTTGGACTAGCGGGAAGAAGGGGGGAGACCCAGTACTTC. This chain links TRBV28 with TRBJ2-5, with 12 bases that match TRBD2. After removal of 7 bases from V and 5 bases from J, the junction contained 23 bases not matched to a gene. This CDR3 is 20 amino acids long. Germline CDR1 MDHEN, CDR2 SYDVKM.

This chain connects TRBV11-3 to TRBJ2-2; D is unclear. Trimming cost V 6 bases and J 2 bases, with 4 bases left between them. The CDR3 has 12 amino acids. From germline, CDR1 is SGHNT and CDR2 YENEEA. The CDR3 loop is CASSSNTGELFF. CDR3 DNA: TGTGCCAGCAGTTCTAACACCGGGGAGCTGTTTTTT.